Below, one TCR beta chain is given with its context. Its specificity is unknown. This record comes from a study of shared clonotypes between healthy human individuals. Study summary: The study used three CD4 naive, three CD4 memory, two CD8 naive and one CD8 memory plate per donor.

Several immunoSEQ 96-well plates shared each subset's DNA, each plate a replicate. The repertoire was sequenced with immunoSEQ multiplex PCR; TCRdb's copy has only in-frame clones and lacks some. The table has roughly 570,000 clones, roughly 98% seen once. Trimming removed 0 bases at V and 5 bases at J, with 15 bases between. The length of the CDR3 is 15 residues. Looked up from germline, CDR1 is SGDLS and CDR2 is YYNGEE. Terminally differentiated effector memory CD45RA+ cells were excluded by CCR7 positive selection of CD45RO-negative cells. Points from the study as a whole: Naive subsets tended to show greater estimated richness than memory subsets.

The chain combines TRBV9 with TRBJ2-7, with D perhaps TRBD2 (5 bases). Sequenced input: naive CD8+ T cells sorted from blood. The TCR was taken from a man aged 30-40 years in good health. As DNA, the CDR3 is TGTGCCAGCAGCGTAGGCCTAGCTACATCTGACGAGCAGTACTTC. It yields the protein CASSVGLATSDEQYF.